The 25 T cell receptor beta chains in this list originate from one sample, sequenced in a study of shared clonotypes between healthy human individuals. Repertoires were generated with immunoSEQ multiplex PCR, while TCRdb's copy carries only in-frame clones and drops some. Of around 990,000 clones listed, roughly 77% are singletons. Sequencing was done on a sample of memory CD4+ T cells from PBMCs. Subset defined: CD45RA-negative fraction. All receptors come from a man younger than 35 in good health. Some clones in this sample may be carry-over from other donors' samples.

V usage is TRBV6-5 and J usage is TRBJ2-2; D is perhaps TRBD1 or TRBD2 (6 bases each). With 8 bases removed from V and 3 bases from J, the gap between germline ends came to 10 bases. The CDR3 loop spans 13 amino acids. Germline V lookup: CDR1 MNHEY, CDR2 SVGAGI. Written as DNA, the CDR3 is TGTGCCAGCGGGGGGCCCGACACCGGGGAGCTGTTTTTT. Encoded protein: CASGGPDTGELFF.

This clone was detected once. The same CDR3 also results from other DNA sequences found in this sample. The rearrangement uses TRBV9 and TRBJ1-2, with D possibly being TRBD1 (5 bases). Trimming shortened V by 0 bases and J by 8 bases, and 11 bases separated the two germline ends. The length of the CDR3 is 13 residues. Germline CDR1 reads SGDLS; CDR2 reads YYNGEE. CDR3 in amino acids: CASSVVPGRGYTF. CDR3 coding DNA: TGTGCCAGCAGCGTAGTCCCGGGACGGGGCTACACCTTC.

The rearrangement uses TRBV5-1 and TRBJ2-3, with no clear D. Trimming took 6 bases from V and 2 from J, leaving 16 bases between them. The germline V gene encodes CDR1 SGHRS and CDR2 YFSETQ. CDR3 length: 15 residues. This CDR3 reads CASTPGLTYTDTQYF. The CDR3 nucleotides are TGCGCCAGCACCCCCGGCCTTACTTACACAGATACGCAGTATTTT.

V is TRBV6-5 and J is TRBJ2-1, with a weak D call TRBD2 (6 bases). CDR1 MNHEY and CDR2 SVGAGI come from the germline V gene. The CDR3 is 15 amino acids. Trimming took 7 bases from V and 4 from J, leaving 17 bases between them. CDR3: CASTRSGLEYNEQFF. The CDR3 DNA reads as TGTGCCAGCACTCGTAGCGGTCTTGAATACAATGAGCAGTTCTTC.

This chain connects TRBV29-1 to TRBJ2-2, with D unresolved. The germline V gene has CDR1 SQVTM and CDR2 ANQGSEA. This CDR3 is built from 12 residues. V was pared by 4 bases and J by 4 bases, with 7 bases between. CDR3 region: CSVAVGTGELFF. CDR3 bases: TGCAGCGTTGCCGTTGGCACCGGGGAGCTGTTTTTT.

This clone was detected only once. The rearrangement uses TRBV2 and TRBJ2-2; TRBD2 aligns across 8 bases. V lost 7 bases to trimming and J lost 1 base; unmatched junction nucleotides: 8. The CDR3 is 16 amino acids. Germline V gene sequence: CDR1 SNHLY, CDR2 FYNNEI. The CDR3 bases are TGTGCCAGCAAGTCTACGAGCGGGGGGAACACCGGGGAGCTGTTTTTT. Amino acid sequence: CASKSTSGGNTGELFF.

The gene calls are TRBV5-1 and TRBJ1-1, with 8 bases that match TRBD1. CDR1 and CDR2 (germline): SGHRS, YFSETQ. CDR3 length: 15 amino acids. J was trimmed by 4 bases and V by 1 base; bases with no gene match: 6. CDR3 bases: TGCGCCAGCAGCTTGTCCAGGGGGCCGGGCACTGAAGCTTTCTTT. Its protein product is CASSLSRGPGTEAFF.

V usage is TRBV5-1 and J usage is TRBJ2-5; 8 nucleotides agree with TRBD2. The CDR3 is made up of 15 amino acids. CDR1 is SGHRS and CDR2 is YFSETQ in the germline V gene. V gave up 1 base and J gave up 3 bases; unmatched junction bases: 5. The CDR3 region is CASSLTGTRKETQYF. CDR3 coding DNA: TGCGCCAGCAGCTTGACCGGGACTAGAAAAGAGACCCAGTACTTC.

The V call is TRBV5-4, the J call TRBJ2-5; 8 bases align to TRBD1. Germline V gene data show CDR1 as SGHNT and CDR2 as YYREEE (reference sequence). The V gene end was trimmed by 3 bases and the J gene end by 1 base; junction bases not matched to a gene: 8. CDR3 size: 16 residues. The CDR3 protein is CASSSSGGAPQETQYF. The CDR3 nucleotides read TGTGCCAGCAGCTCATCAGGGGGCGCCCCCCAAGAGACCCAGTACTTC.

The chain joins TRBV4-2 to TRBJ2-7; TRBD2 aligns across 7 bases. J lost 4 bases, V lost 0 bases, and 18 bases had no gene match. The length of the CDR3 is 19 residues. The germline V gene has CDR1 LGHNA and CDR2 YNFKEQ. The CDR3 DNA reads as TGTGCCAGCAGCCAAGATGAAGTTAGGTCTAGCGGAGTATATTACGAGCAGTACTTC. As protein: CASSQDEVRSSGVYYEQYF.

The chain carries TRBV19 and TRBJ1-5; TRBD1 is a possible D gene (6 bases). The CDR3 covers 18 residues. V shed 0 bases and J shed 0 bases, with 15 bases lying between them. Germline CDR1 is LNHDA and CDR2 is SQIVND (reference sequence). The CDR3 region is CASSIDQGRGYSNQPQHF. The CDR3 nucleotides are TGTGCCAGTAGTATAGATCAGGGCAGGGGCTATAGCAATCAGCCCCAGCATTTT.

The chain couples TRBV2 to TRBJ1-5; TRBD1 aligns across 9 bases. Per germline, CDR1 SNHLY and CDR2 FYNNEI. The CDR3 has 15 residues. V was clipped by 6 bases and J by 1 base; unmatched bases: 4. DNA for the CDR3: TGTGCCAGCAGAAGACAGGGGGACAGCAATCAGCCCCAGCATTTT. Translation: CASRRQGDSNQPQHF.

This clone was seen once. The chain carries TRBV5-5 and TRBJ2-1; no clear D. This CDR3 comprises 14 residues. The V end was cut by 2 bases, the J end by 0 bases, with 6 bases between. The germline V gene encodes CDR1 SGHKS and CDR2 YYEKEE (reference sequence). CDR3 sequence: CASSFSRSYNEQFF. DNA for the CDR3: TGTGCCAGCAGCTTCTCCCGCTCCTACAATGAGCAGTTCTTC.

J is TRBJ2-3 and V is TRBV18, with D uncertain. The V end lost 0 bases, the J end lost 0 bases, and 10 bases lay between the germline ends. In germline, CDR1 is KGHSH, CDR2 LQKENI. The length of the CDR3 is 16 residues. The CDR3 DNA is TGTGCCAGCTCACCACCGCTCGGGTTTAGCACAGATACGCAGTATTTT. Protein: CASSPPLGFSTDTQYF. Complete variable domain (other parts from reference TRBV18 and TRBJ2-3): NAGVMQNPRHLVRRRGQEARLRCSPMKGHSHVYWYRQLPEEGLKFMVYLQKENIIDESGMPKERFSAEFPKEGPSILRIQQVVRGDSAAYFCASSPPLGFSTDTQYFGPGTRLTVL.

Ten or more counts support this clone. CDR3 in amino acids: CASSLVGREQYF. In DNA, the CDR3 is TGTGCCAGCAGCTTAGTAGGGAGGGAGCAGTACTTC. The V gene is TRBV11-2, the J gene TRBJ2-7, with D possibly being TRBD2 (6 bases). CDR3 length equals 12 residues. V shed 1 base and J shed 7 bases, with 8 bases lying between them. CDR1 is SGHAT, CDR2 FQNNGV, per germline.

The chain uses TRBV4-1 and TRBJ1-5, with TRBD1 as a possible D gene (6 bases). The ends were cut back, 2 bases at V and 4 bases at J, with 18 bases in the middle. This CDR3 region has 17 residues. Per the germline V gene, CDR1 is MGHRA and CDR2 is YSYEKL. CDR3 coding DNA: TGCGCCAGCAGCCAAATCGGGGGCAGGTCGGAAAATCAGCCCCAGCATTTT. Translation: CASSQIGGRSENQPQHF.

The J gene is TRBJ2-3, the V gene TRBV10-3, with D tentatively TRBD2 (5 bases). Germline-derived CDR1 and CDR2 are ENHRY and SYGVKD. The CDR3 totals 14 residues. Trimming removed 11 bases from V and 4 bases from J, with 19 bases in between. In nucleotides, the CDR3 is TGTGCCCTCCGGCGTAGCGCTGAGGCAGATACGCAGTATTTT. It specifies CALRRSAEADTQYF.

This rearrangement joins TRBV5-1 to TRBJ2-2; 8 nucleotides line up with TRBD1. The J segment lost 7 bases and the V segment lost 3 bases, leaving 14 bases of the junction unmatched. This CDR3 contains 17 residues. The germline V gene has CDR1 SGHRS and CDR2 YFSETQ. CDR3 region: CASSSGQGGYWDGELFF. CDR3 bases: TGCGCCAGCAGCTCCGGACAGGGTGGATATTGGGACGGGGAGCTGTTTTTT. Using reference TRBV5-1 and TRBJ2-2 for the parts outside the CDR3, the full variable domain is KAGVTQTPRYLIKTRGQQVTLSCSPISGHRSVSWYQQTPGQGLQFLFEYFSETQRNKGNFPGRFSGRQFSNSRSEMNVSTLELGDSALYLCASSSGQGGYWDGELFFGEGSRLTVL.

The chain uses TRBV28 and TRBJ1-1; D not resolved. Trimming took off 6 bases at V and 0 bases at J, with 8 bases between the two ends. The CDR3 is made up of 13 amino acids. From germline, CDR1 is MDHEN and CDR2 SYDVKM. The CDR3 here is CASSGSLNTEAFF. The CDR3 nucleotides read TGTGCCAGCAGCGGTAGCCTGAACACTGAAGCTTTCTTT.

This clone was found once. The V gene is TRBV5-1, the J gene TRBJ1-2; tentatively, D is TRBD1 (6 bases). This CDR3 comprises 14 residues. Germline loops: CDR1 SGHRS, CDR2 YFSETQ. Trimming shortened V by 8 bases and J by 2 bases, and 16 bases separated the two germline ends. CDR3 sequence: CASRDTLSNYGYTF. CDR3 nucleotides: TGCGCCAGTCGGGACACCCTAAGCAACTATGGCTACACCTTC.

The rearrangement joins TRBV30 to TRBJ2-5; no definite D call. The better agreement between TRBJ2-7 and the DNA end casts doubt on the J call. This CDR3 spans 11 amino acids. CDR1 and CDR2 from the germline V gene are GTSNPN and SVGIG (reference sequence). The DNA of the CDR3 is TGTGCCTGGAGTTGGGGCTACGAGCAGTACTTC. This translates into CAWSWGYEQYF.

As concerns this clone: Other DNA sequences from this sample encode an identical CDR3 as well. This sequence joins TRBV7-2 and TRBJ1-5; no definite D call. V was trimmed by 3 bases and J by 4 bases, leaving 4 bases between them. The CDR3 loop spans 12 amino acids. Germline CDR1 SGHTA, CDR2 FQGNSA. The CDR3 DNA sequence: TGTGCCAGCAGCTTCCTAAATCAGCCCCAGCATTTT. This gives the protein CASSFLNQPQHF.

CDR3 DNA: TGTGCCAGCAGGAACTTACAGGGGGTAATGAGCTACACCTTC. Translated, it gives CASRNLQGVMSYTF. This sequence joins TRBV6-5 and TRBJ1-2, with TRBD1 matching over 8 bases. This CDR3 region has 14 residues. V lost 6 bases and J lost 9; bases outside the gene matches: 12. CDR1 is MNHEY, CDR2 SVGAGI, per germline.

The table lists this clone with many counts. Written as DNA, the CDR3 is TGTGCCAGCAGTCGACTAGCGGGAGGCTACGAGCAGTACTTC. It specifies CASSRLAGGYEQYF. This chain links TRBV6-1 with TRBJ2-7; 13 nucleotides agree with TRBD2. Germline CDR1 MNHNS, CDR2 SASEGT. With V trimmed by 5 bases and J by 3 bases, 1 base remained unmatched. CDR3 length: 14 residues.

This chain's CDR3 is CASSAGQTNTEAFF. DNA for the CDR3: TGTGCCAGCAGTGCCGGACAGACGAACACTGAAGCTTTCTTT. This sequence joins TRBV6-5 and TRBJ1-1, with TRBD1 as a possible D gene (6 bases). The CDR3 consists of 14 residues. Germline lookup yields CDR1 MNHEY and CDR2 SVGAGI. V was trimmed by 5 bases and J by 1 base, leaving 11 bases between them.